The T cell receptor beta chain described here comes from a study of T-cell memory formation after mild COVID-19. TCRdb fed the 5' RACE reads into MiXCR, producing one record per CDR3 protein. The table has 280,000 or so distinct CDR3 sequences, roughly 8.2% seen once. The table lists this clonotype with many counts. Germline-derived CDR1 and CDR2 are SGHRS and YFSETQ. There are 14 residues in the CDR3. Trimming shortened V by 0 bases and J by 0 bases, and 3 bases separated the two germline ends. This receptor was obtained from a man aged 18 to 30 who had mild COVID-19 (a few samples of this study predate the infection). Cell type and time point are not known. V is TRBV5-1 and J is TRBJ1-4; the D is unclear. Sequencing used PBMCs or a T cell subset sorted from them (not recorded which). The CDR3 DNA sequence: TGCGCCAGCAGCTTGGGAACAACTAATGAAAAACTGTTTTTT. Its translation: CASSLGTTNEKLFF.